Each of the 11 T cell receptor beta chains below was sequenced from the same sample in a study of blood T cell repertoires in COVID-19. Assay used: immunoSEQ multiplex PCR; TCRdb lists only in-frame clones, some missing. This sample yields around 59,000 clones, of which more than 70% are seen a single time; over 5.5% belongs to the top ten. The specimen was peripheral blood. The source of these receptors is a man aged 55 to 69 with acute or convalescent COVID-19.

This clone was seen a single time. J is TRBJ2-7 and V is TRBV5-1, with 9 positions matching TRBD2. The CDR3 contains 13 residues. From germline, CDR1 is SGHRS and CDR2 YFSETQ. The J segment lost 6 bases and the V segment lost 3 bases, leaving 4 bases of the junction unmatched. The CDR3 DNA reads TGCGCCAGCAGCTCGCTAGCGGGGTTCGAGCAGTACTTC. As protein: CASSSLAGFEQYF.

The chain employs TRBV19 and TRBJ1-5, with D hard to call. V gave up 3 bases and J gave up 7 bases, with 10 bases separating them. The CDR3 covers 13 residues. Germline values: CDR1 LNHDA, CDR2 SQIVND (reference sequence). CDR3 nucleotides: TGTGCCAGTAGTATCCAGAAAAAACAGCCCCAGCATTTT. Translation gives CASSIQKKQPQHF.

J is TRBJ1-1 and V is TRBV6-1, with D maybe TRBD1 (5 bases). CDR1 is MNHNS and CDR2 is SASEGT in the germline V gene. Between the trimmed V and J ends, which lost 1 base and 4 bases, there was a span of 13 bases. CDR3 size: 15 residues. The chain's CDR3 is CASSEGVGGSTEAFF. The CDR3 coding sequence is TGTGCCAGCAGTGAAGGGGTGGGGGGGAGCACTGAAGCTTTCTTT.

The chain links TRBV6-5 to TRBJ2-1; weak D call: TRBD1 (6 bases). Trimming shortened V by 2 bases and J by 4 bases, and 12 bases separated the two germline ends. Germline CDR1 reads MNHEY; CDR2 reads SVGAGI. CDR3 length: 15 amino acids. The CDR3 protein is CASSYRDTTYNEQFF. Here the CDR3 DNA reads TGTGCCAGCAGTTACCGGGACACCACTTACAATGAGCAGTTCTTC.

This rearrangement joins TRBV6-5 to TRBJ2-5; TRBD2 is a possible D gene (6 bases). V dropped 5 bases and J dropped 5 bases, with 9 bases sitting between them. The germline gives CDR1 MNHEY, CDR2 SVGAGI. The CDR3 extends over 12 amino acids. The CDR3 here is CASSRGFETQYF. The CDR3 DNA sequence: TGTGCCAGCAGTCGGGGGTTCGAGACCCAGTACTTC.

The genes are TRBV5-1 and TRBJ2-4; 8 bases fit TRBD1. CDR1 and CDR2 from the germline V gene are SGHRS and YFSETQ. CDR3 size: 14 residues. V was pared by 2 bases and J by 8 bases, with 6 bases of the junction left unmatched. As DNA, the CDR3 is TGCGCCAGCAGCTTAAGGGACAGGATGGACATTCAGTACTTC. Amino acids: CASSLRDRMDIQYF.

The J gene is TRBJ1-5, the V gene TRBV18; the D gene is possibly TRBD1 (5 bases). Germline assignment: CDR1 KGHSH and CDR2 LQKENI. The V end was cut by 6 bases, the J end by 7 bases, with 13 bases between. The CDR3 covers 13 residues. The CDR3 reads CASSPNTGQPQHF. CDR3 bases: TGTGCCAGCTCGCCCAATACAGGACAGCCCCAGCATTTT.

The sample holds one count of this clone. The chain couples TRBV29-1 to TRBJ1-2; 8 bases match TRBD1. This CDR3 contains 11 residues. V shed 7 bases, J shed 7 bases, and the junction held 5 bases outside the gene matches. CDR1 SQVTM and CDR2 ANQGSEA come from the germline V gene. In DNA form, the CDR3 reads TGCAGCGGCGACAGGGGCTCTGGCTACACCTTC. This codes for CSGDRGSGYTF.

CDR3 region: CASSLVAGGGQPQHF. The CDR3 bases are TGCGCCAGCAGCTTGGTCGCAGGGGGTGGGCAGCCCCAGCATTTT. The chain joins TRBV5-1 to TRBJ1-5, with TRBD1 matching 7 bases. CDR1 is SGHRS and CDR2 is YFSETQ in the germline V gene. The CDR3 totals 15 residues. V was pared by 0 bases and J by 7 bases, with 7 bases of the junction left unmatched. The entire variable domain, with the rest obtained from reference TRBV5-1 and TRBJ1-5, is as follows: KAGVTQTPRYLIKTRGQQVTLSCSPISGHRSVSWYQQTPGQGLQFLFEYFSETQRNKGNFPGRFSGRQFSNSRSEMNVSTLELGDSALYLCASSLVAGGGQPQHFGDGTRLSIL.

The J gene is TRBJ2-1, the V gene TRBV3-1 (or the pseudogene TRBV3-2), with a weak D call TRBD1 (5 bases). CDR3 length equals 17 residues. Trimming stripped 0 bases from V and 2 bases from J, with 14 bases between. CDR1 and CDR2 (germline): LGHDT, YNNKEL (reference sequence). CDR3 nucleotides: TGTGCCAGCAGCCAAGATCTAGGCAGGGCCGCCTACAATGAGCAGTTCTTC. It encodes CASSQDLGRAAYNEQFF.

The V and J genes are TRBV19 and TRBJ1-2; D is uncertain. With 6 bases removed from V and 7 bases from J, the gap between germline ends came to 12 bases. There are 12 residues in the CDR3. Germline V gene data show CDR1 as LNHDA and CDR2 as SQIVND (reference sequence). In DNA, the CDR3 is TGTGCCAGTAGCCCGATCACCGGTGGCTACACCTTC. As protein: CASSPITGGYTF.